This T cell receptor beta chain appears in the sequencing data of a study of control samples from healthy donors and cancer patients. Libraries were prepared by immunoSEQ multiplex PCR; TCRdb keeps only in-frame clonotypes and omits some of them. The table shows about 95,000 clones, with roughly nine tenths occurring only once. CDR1 and CDR2 (germline): SGHVS, FQNEAQ. This CDR3 contains 15 residues. V lost 5 bases to trimming and J lost 6 bases; unmatched junction nucleotides: 9. This sequence was found in a woman aged 30 to 39 in good health. J is TRBJ1-5 and V is TRBV7-8, with TRBD1 matching 8 bases. The specimen sequenced was blood. The CDR3 loop is CASSPLVTGGQPQHF. CDR3 nucleotides: TGTGCCAGCAGCCCTCTCGTAACAGGGGGTCAGCCCCAGCATTTT.